This T cell receptor beta chain was profiled in a study of cytomegalovirus exposure and HLA in healthy donors. Study-level findings and limits: A missense variant in DCLRE1C was later tied to TCR beta V- and J-gene trimming.

Vbeta (60) and Jbeta (13) primers were used in the PCR. Data came from immunoSEQ multiplex PCR; TCRdb stores just in-frame clones and leaves some out. The table includes 50,000 to 55,000 clones, around three quarters detected once. Details on this clone: Its antigen is unknown.

Healthy bone marrow donors made up the donors. The sequencing input was PBMCs. The source is a woman in her forties or fifties in good health and CMV-seropositive.

CDR3 sequence (DNA): TGTGCCAGCAGCAGGACTAGCGGAGAGACCCAGTACTTC. Translated: CASSRTSGETQYF. The chain has TRBV7-2 and TRBJ2-5, with TRBD2 matching 10 bases. V shed 5 bases and J 4 bases; nucleotides not matched to a gene: 1. The CDR3 spans 13 residues. Germline CDR1 and CDR2: SGHTA and FQGNSA. The whole variable domain, remainder taken from reference TRBV7-2 and TRBJ2-5, is GAGVSQSPSNKVTEKGKDVELRCDPISGHTALYWYRQSLGQGLEFLIYFQGNSAPDKSGLPSDRFSAERTGGSVSTLTIQRTQQEDSAVYLCASSRTSGETQYFGPGTRLLVL.